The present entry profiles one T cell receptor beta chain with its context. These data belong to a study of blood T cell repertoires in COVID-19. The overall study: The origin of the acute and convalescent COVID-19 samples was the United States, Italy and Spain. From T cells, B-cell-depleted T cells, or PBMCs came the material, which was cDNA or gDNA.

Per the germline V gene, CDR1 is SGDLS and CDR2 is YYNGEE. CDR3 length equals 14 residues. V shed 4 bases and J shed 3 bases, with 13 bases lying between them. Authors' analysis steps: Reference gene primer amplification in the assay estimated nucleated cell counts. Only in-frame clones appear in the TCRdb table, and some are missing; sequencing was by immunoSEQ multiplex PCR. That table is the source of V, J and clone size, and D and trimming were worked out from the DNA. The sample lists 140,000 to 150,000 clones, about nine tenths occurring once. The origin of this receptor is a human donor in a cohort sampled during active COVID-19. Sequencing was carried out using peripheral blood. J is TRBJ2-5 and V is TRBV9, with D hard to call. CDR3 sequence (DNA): TGTGCCAGCAGCTTCGGTCCCCTAGAAGAGACCCAGTACTTC. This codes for CASSFGPLEETQYF.